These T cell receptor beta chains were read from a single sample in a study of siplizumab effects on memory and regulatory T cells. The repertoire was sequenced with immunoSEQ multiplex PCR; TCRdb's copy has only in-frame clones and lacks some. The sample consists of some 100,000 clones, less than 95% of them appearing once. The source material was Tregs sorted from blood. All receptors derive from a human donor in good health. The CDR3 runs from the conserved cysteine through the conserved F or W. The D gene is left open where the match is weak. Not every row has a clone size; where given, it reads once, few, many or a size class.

DNA: TGTGCCAGCAGCCTCAGGGGGCGGGGTGGTTACACCTTC
CDR3: CASSLRGRGGYTF
J: TRBJ1-2
V: TRBV28
size: .
D: TRBD1

DNA: TGCAGCGCCGACGCCCCTCAGGGGAGCTCCTACGAGCAGTACTTC
CDR3: CSADAPQGSSYEQYF
J: TRBJ2-7
V: TRBV29-1
size: .
D: .

DNA: TGTGCCAGCAGTCCTCACAGGATGAACACTGAAGCTTTCTTT
CDR3: CASSPHRMNTEAFF
J: TRBJ1-1
V: TRBV25-1
size: .
D: .

DNA: TGTGCCAGCAGCTGGCAACAGGGGAGAACTGAAGCTTTCTTT
CDR3: CASSWQQGRTEAFF
J: TRBJ1-1
V: TRBV11-2
size: once
D: TRBD1

DNA: TGTGCCCGGGGACAGGCTGGGGATCAGCCCCAGCATTTT
CDR3: CARGQAGDQPQHF
J: TRBJ1-5
V: TRBV5-6
size: .
D: TRBD1

DNA: TGCGCCAGCAGCCAAAGACCGACTAGCGGAAAACAAGAGACCCAGTACTTC
CDR3: CASSQRPTSGKQETQYF
J: TRBJ2-5
V: TRBV4-1
size: once
D: TRBD2

DNA: TGTGCCAGCAGGAGGCGGGCAGGGGTACATGCTTTCTTT
CDR3: CASRRRAGVHAFF
J: TRBJ1-1
V: TRBV28
size: once
D: .

DNA: TGCGCCAGCAGCGCGAATTTTCGAGGCACAGATACGCAGTATTTT
CDR3: CASSANFRGTDTQYF
J: TRBJ2-3
V: TRBV5-1
size: .
D: .

DNA: TGCGCCAGCAGCCCTGAGACAGCCCTCGGCTATGGCTACACCTTC
CDR3: CASSPETALGYGYTF
J: TRBJ1-2
V: TRBV4-1
size: .
D: .

DNA: TGCGCCAGCAGCCAAGATCTGCGGGCGGACACTGAAGCTTTCTTT
CDR3: CASSQDLRADTEAFF
J: TRBJ1-1
V: TRBV4-1
size: .
D: .

DNA: TGTGCCAGCAGCAGGGAGCGCACAGATACGCAGTATTTT
CDR3: CASSRERTDTQYF
J: TRBJ2-3
V: TRBV6-6
size: .
D: .

DNA: TGTGCCAGCAGCTTCGGAGGGCCCTCCTACAATGAGCAGTTCTTC
CDR3: CASSFGGPSYNEQFF
J: TRBJ2-1
V: TRBV7-2
size: .
D: .

DNA: TGTGCCAGCAGTTTGAGGATCTCTGGAAACACCATATATTTT
CDR3: CASSLRISGNTIYF
J: TRBJ1-3
V: TRBV28
size: once
D: .

DNA: TGCGCCAGCAGCTTGGTGGGACAGGTTTCCTACGAGCAGTACTTC
CDR3: CASSLVGQVSYEQYF
J: TRBJ2-7
V: TRBV5-1
size: .
D: TRBD1

DNA: TGTGCCAGCCGGGGTCTGCAGGAAAATCAGCCCCAGCATTTT
CDR3: CASRGLQENQPQHF
J: TRBJ1-5
V: TRBV6-5
size: .
D: .

DNA: TGCGCCAGCAGCCCCTTGGGCTCTGGAAACACCATATATTTT
CDR3: CASSPLGSGNTIYF
J: TRBJ1-3
V: TRBV5-1
size: .
D: .

DNA: TGTGCCTGGGGTGGACAGCTCAATGAGCAGTTCTTC
CDR3: CAWGGQLNEQFF
J: TRBJ2-1
V: TRBV30
size: .
D: .

DNA: TGTGCCAGCAGCTTGAAGATGACTAGCGGAACATACAATGAGCAGTTCTTC
CDR3: CASSLKMTSGTYNEQFF
J: TRBJ2-1
V: TRBV5-4
size: .
D: TRBD2

DNA: TGTGCCAGCAGTTCTTTCCGAGGACTACCCCAAGAGACCCAGTACTTC
CDR3: CASSSFRGLPQETQYF
J: TRBJ2-5
V: TRBV6-5
size: .
D: .

DNA: TGTGCCAGCAGCTTAATAGGAGCGAACACAGATACGCAGTATTTT
CDR3: CASSLIGANTDTQYF
J: TRBJ2-3
V: TRBV11-2
size: .
D: .

DNA: TGTGCCAGCAGCCAATATAGGACAGGGCGGGTGGAGACCCAGTACTTC
CDR3: CASSQYRTGRVETQYF
J: TRBJ2-5
V: TRBV14
size: .
D: TRBD1

DNA: TGTGCCAGCTCACGGGACAGCTATAGCAATCAGCCCCAGCATTTT
CDR3: CASSRDSYSNQPQHF
J: TRBJ1-5
V: TRBV18
size: few
D: TRBD1

DNA: TGTGCCAGCAGCTTAGTTGGGCTACATAACTATGGCTACACCTTC
CDR3: CASSLVGLHNYGYTF
J: TRBJ1-2
V: TRBV7-2
size: .
D: .

DNA: TGCGCCAGCAGCCCTAACAGGGGAGATACGCAGTATTTT
CDR3: CASSPNRGDTQYF
J: TRBJ2-3
V: TRBV5-1
size: .
D: TRBD1

DNA: TGTGCCAGCAGCCATTTGGAGATCACAGATACGCAGTATTTT
CDR3: CASSHLEITDTQYF
J: TRBJ2-3
V: TRBV14
size: .
D: .

DNA: TGTGCCAGCAGCTTACAAGGCAGTCAAGGGGATGAGCAGTTCTTC
CDR3: CASSLQGSQGDEQFF
J: TRBJ2-1
V: TRBV11-1
size: .
D: .

DNA: TGTGCCATCAGATCGCGACCGGGACAGGGTCTGTTCTCTGGGGCCAACGTCCTGACTTTC
CDR3: CAIRSRPGQGLFSGANVLTF
J: TRBJ2-6
V: TRBV10-3
size: .
D: TRBD1

DNA: TGTGCCAGCAGCTTACAGAATGAAAAACTGTTTTTT
CDR3: CASSLQNEKLFF
J: TRBJ1-4
V: TRBV5-5
size: .
D: .

DNA: TGCGCCAGCAGCTTCGGGGGGCGCAGCACTGAAGCTTTCTTT
CDR3: CASSFGGRSTEAFF
J: TRBJ1-1
V: TRBV5-1
size: .
D: .